These T cell receptor beta chains were read from a single sample in a study of graft-versus-host responses after intestinal transplantation. Here immunoSEQ multiplex PCR was the method, and the copy in TCRdb shows in-frame clones only, minus some. The sample records around 97,000 clones, 90% to 95% being singletons. Their antigen targets remain unknown. The material was unstimulated CD4+ T cells sorted from spleen or lymph node cells, obtained before transplant. The source of these receptors is a human donor who was the organ donor for an intestinal transplant. Each CDR3 is given with its conserved first and last residue. The order of the fields is V gene, D gene, clone size, J gene, CDR3 DNA, CDR3 protein. A D gene is named only where the DNA matches it firmly. Size tells how often a clone was seen (once, few, many) or the class of an expanded clone, and some rows leave it out.

>TRBV7-2|NA|NA|TRBJ1-6
TGTGCCAGCAGCAAACAGGGTTTGGCGCCCCTCCACTTT
CASSKQGLAPLHF
>TRBV5-1|TRBD1|NA|TRBJ1-1
TGCGCCAGCACCTCTCCCGACAGGGGGAACACTGAAGCTTTCTTT
CASTSPDRGNTEAFF
>TRBV4-2|TRBD2|NA|TRBJ2-1
TGTGCCAGCAGCCAAGCGTTGGTGGGACTAGCGGGGTCCTCCTACAATGAGCAGTTCTTC
CASSQALVGLAGSSYNEQFF
>TRBV11-2|TRBD2|NA|TRBJ2-7
TGTGCCAGCAGCTTACCCGGGGGGGGGTCCTACGAGCAGTACTTC
CASSLPGGGSYEQYF
>TRBV6-6|TRBD2|NA|TRBJ2-5
TGTGCCAGCAGACTAGCGGGAGGTGAGACCCAGTACTTC
CASRLAGGETQYF
>TRBV7-9|NA|NA|TRBJ2-2
TGTGCCAGCAGCTCCATCTTCCTGGGAAACACAGGGAACACCGGGGAGCTGTTTTTT
CASSSIFLGNTGNTGELFF
>TRBV5-4|TRBD2|NA|TRBJ2-7
TGTGCCGGTTACGGGACTAGCGGCACCTACGAGCAGTACTTC
CAGYGTSGTYEQYF
>TRBV5-4|NA|NA|TRBJ1-1
TGTGCCAGCAGCCTACCGAACCGGGTTAACACTGAAGCTTTCTTT
CASSLPNRVNTEAFF
>TRBV5-6|NA|NA|TRBJ1-5
TGTGCCAGCAGCTCGACCCTTCAAGGGGCTGGGTATAGCAATCAGCCCCAGCATTTT
CASSSTLQGAGYSNQPQHF
>TRBV4-1|TRBD1|NA|TRBJ1-1
TGCGCCAGCAGCCACGCAACCGGGACAGCCACCATGAACACTGAAGCTTTCTTT
CASSHATGTATMNTEAFF
>TRBV9|NA|once|TRBJ2-3
TGTGCCAGCAGCCTAGGCCGGGGGGATACGCAGTATTTT
CASSLGRGDTQYF
>TRBV9|TRBD1|NA|TRBJ1-4
TGTGCCAGCAGCGCCGAGGAGGGGACAGGAGGGCAGGAAAAACTGTTTTTT
CASSAEEGTGGQEKLFF
>TRBV18|TRBD1|NA|TRBJ1-1
TGTGCCAGCTCAAGGGGACAGGGGGGGTTTGGTGAAGCTTTCTTT
CASSRGQGGFGEAFF
>TRBV5-5|TRBD2|NA|TRBJ2-1
TGTGCCAGCAGCTTGGGTCAGGGAGGGTGGAATGAGCAGTTCTTC
CASSLGQGGWNEQFF
>TRBV29-1|NA|NA|TRBJ1-2
TGCAGCGTTGTTGGTCAGATTTATGGCTACACCTTC
CSVVGQIYGYTF
>TRBV6-5|NA|NA|TRBJ1-1
TGTGCCATCCGTTCCGGCGGGAACACTGAAGCTTTCTTT
CAIRSGGNTEAFF
>TRBV28|NA|NA|TRBJ2-7
TGTGCCAGCAGTACACTAACTCCGGGCGAGCAGTACTTC
CASSTLTPGEQYF
>TRBV6-6|TRBD1|NA|TRBJ1-5
TGTGCCAGCAGTCGACAGGGGGCGGCTCAGCCCCAGCATTTT
CASSRQGAAQPQHF
>TRBV6-1|TRBD1|NA|TRBJ1-2
TGTGCCAGCAGGGACAGGATCTATGGCTACACCTTC
CASRDRIYGYTF
>TRBV7-9|NA|NA|TRBJ2-5
TGTGCCAGCAGTGACGGGACTTATCAAGAGACCCAGTACTTC
CASSDGTYQETQYF
>TRBV19|TRBD1|NA|TRBJ1-5
TGTGCCAGTAGTATTTCAGGGGGCGGCCAGCCCCAGCATTTT
CASSISGGGQPQHF
>TRBV19|NA|NA|TRBJ1-1
TGTGCCACTACCGGCAGCAGGGGTCGGACTGAAGCTTTCTTT
CATTGSRGRTEAFF
>TRBV7-6|TRBD1|NA|TRBJ2-5
TGTGCCAGCAGCTTAGATGTGGCAGGGGGAGAGCAGTACTTC
CASSLDVAGGEQYF
>TRBV6-4|NA|NA|TRBJ2-2
TGTGCCAGCAGCGGACAATCCACCGGGGAGCTGTTTTTT
CASSGQSTGELFF
>TRBV5-1|NA|NA|TRBJ1-1
TGCGCCAGCAGCTTGCGTATGAACACTGAAGCTTTCTTT
CASSLRMNTEAFF
>TRBV30|NA|NA|TRBJ1-1
TGTGCCTGGAGATGGCCCGTTGGAGCTGAAGCTTTCTTT
CAWRWPVGAEAFF
>TRBV5-1|TRBD1|NA|TRBJ1-2
TGCGCCAGCAGCTGGCAGGGGGCTGTCTATGGCTACACCTTC
CASSWQGAVYGYTF
>TRBV5-5|NA|NA|TRBJ1-4
TGTGCCAGCAGCTTATCCCCCAGGGATAATGAAAAACTGTTTTTT
CASSLSPRDNEKLFF
>TRBV19|TRBD1|NA|TRBJ2-2
TGTGCCAGTAGTATAGGAGGGGGCGCGACCGGGGAGCTGTTTTTT
CASSIGGGATGELFF
>TRBV7-9|NA|NA|TRBJ1-6
TGTGCCAGCAGCTTAGGCCCGGGGTGGTCGAATTCACCCCTCCACTTT
CASSLGPGWSNSPLHF
>TRBV5-1|NA|few|TRBJ2-6
TGCGCCAGCAGCTTGGCTCCCCCCGTTGGGGCAGCAGGGGCCAACGTCCTGACTTTC
CASSLAPPVGAAGANVLTF
>TRBV6-1|NA|NA|TRBJ2-2
TGTGCCGGCCATCCCGGGGGGCCTATCACCGGGGAGCTGTTTTTT
CAGHPGGPITGELFF
>TRBV19|NA|NA|TRBJ1-5
TGTGCCAGTAGTATTGAGGGGGTCAGCAATCAGCCCCAGCATTTT
CASSIEGVSNQPQHF
>TRBV5-5|TRBD1|NA|TRBJ1-5
TGTGCCAGCAGCTTGGTCCCCGGGACAGGGCGAAATCAGCCCCAGCATTTT
CASSLVPGTGRNQPQHF
>TRBV4-3|NA|NA|TRBJ1-6
TGCGCCAGCAGCCGAATGGTACAGGGCTATAATTCACCCCTCCACTTT
CASSRMVQGYNSPLHF
>TRBV7-2|TRBD2|NA|TRBJ2-7
TGTGCCAGCAGCTTCGTGCGGGGGGACCACTACGAGCAGTACTTC
CASSFVRGDHYEQYF
>TRBV30|NA|NA|TRBJ2-7
TGTGCCTGGAATTGGGGCGGCTACGAGCAGTACTTC
CAWNWGGYEQYF
>TRBV5-8|TRBD2|NA|TRBJ2-1
TGTGCCAGCAGCTTGAGCGGGGTCCAGGGATATGAGCAGTTCTTC
CASSLSGVQGYEQFF
>TRBV21-1|NA|NA|TRBJ1-1
TGTGCCAGCAGCAAATCGCTCCCCGGACAGGGCCGAGAAGCTTTCTTT
CASSKSLPGQGREAFF
>TRBV7-9|NA|once|TRBJ1-6
TGTGCCAGCAGCCCTGGACAGTATAATTCACCCCTCCACTTT
CASSPGQYNSPLHF